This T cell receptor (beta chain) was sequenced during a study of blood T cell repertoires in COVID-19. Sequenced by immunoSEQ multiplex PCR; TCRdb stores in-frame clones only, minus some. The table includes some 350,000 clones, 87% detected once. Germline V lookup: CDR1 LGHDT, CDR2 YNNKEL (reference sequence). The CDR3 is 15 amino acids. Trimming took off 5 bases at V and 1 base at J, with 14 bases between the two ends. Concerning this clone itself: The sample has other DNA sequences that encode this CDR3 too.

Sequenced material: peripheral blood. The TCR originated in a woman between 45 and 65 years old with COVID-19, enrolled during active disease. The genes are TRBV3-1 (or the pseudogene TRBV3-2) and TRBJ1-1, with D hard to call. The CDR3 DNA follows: TGTGCCAGCAGCTCCCGTGAGGGAGGGAACACTGAAGCTTTCTTT. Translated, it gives CASSSREGGNTEAFF.